The 26 T cell receptor beta chains presented below share a single source sample, sequenced in a study of shared clonotypes between healthy human individuals. Generated by immunoSEQ multiplex PCR, the TCRdb table keeps only in-frame clones and is missing some. This table has some 2.1 million clones, around 95% appearing once. What was sequenced was naive CD4+ T cells sorted from blood. The subset denotes: CD45RA+ positively selected. Every receptor here comes from a man in his late teens or twenties in good health.

The chain employs TRBV7-9 and TRBJ2-3, with 10 bases identical to TRBD2. CDR1 and CDR2 from the germline V gene are SEHNR and FQNEAQ (reference sequence). The CDR3 has 16 amino acids. V was clipped by 5 bases and J by 1 base; unmatched bases: 6. This CDR3 reads CASSISGLAGTDTQYF. The DNA of the CDR3 is TGTGCCAGCAGCATCAGTGGACTAGCGGGCACAGATACGCAGTATTTT. Supplemented by reference TRBV7-9 and TRBJ2-3, the full variable domain reads DTGVSQNPRHKITKRGQNVTFRCDPISEHNRLYWYRQTLGQGPEFLTYFQNEAQLEKSRLLSDRFSAERPKGSFSTLEIQRTEQGDSAMYLCASSISGLAGTDTQYFGPGTRLTVL.

The chain combines TRBV5-1 with TRBJ2-2; TRBD2 matches 10 bases. Germline V gene data show CDR1 as SGHRS and CDR2 as YFSETQ. The CDR3 has 17 residues. V dropped 3 bases and J dropped 6; count of bases not matched to a gene: 11. CDR3 residues: CASSSSPSGRPPGELFF. DNA for the CDR3: TGCGCCAGCAGCTCGTCCCCTAGCGGGAGACCTCCCGGGGAGCTGTTTTTT.

CDR3 loop: CASSLKGSFSSGNTIYF. CDR3 DNA sequence: TGTGCCAGCAGTCTCAAAGGGTCGTTTAGCTCTGGAAACACCATATATTTT. This chain joins TRBV11-3 and TRBJ1-3, with no clear D. CDR1 is SGHNT, CDR2 YENEEA, per germline. The V end lost 6 bases, the J end lost 0 bases, and 18 bases lay between the germline ends. The CDR3 is made up of 17 amino acids.

V usage is TRBV7-2 and J usage is TRBJ2-3; D is undetermined. CDR1 is SGHTA, CDR2 FQGNSA, per germline. This CDR3 is 14 amino acids long. The V end was cut by 1 base, the J end by 3 bases, with 8 bases between. The CDR3 DNA follows: TGTGCCAGCAGCTTAGTTGTGCTGACAGATACGCAGTATTTT. The encoded protein is CASSLVVLTDTQYF.

The chain links TRBV5-1 to TRBJ1-1, with a possible D match to TRBD1 (5 bases). This CDR3 is 12 amino acids long. Trimming shortened V by 5 bases and J by 5 bases, and 10 bases separated the two germline ends. From germline, CDR1 is SGHRS and CDR2 YFSETQ. The DNA for the CDR3 is TGCGCCAGCAGTAGGGGTGAAACTGAAGCTTTCTTT. It encodes CASSRGETEAFF.

This chain connects TRBV19 to TRBJ2-2; D is ambiguous. This CDR3 contains 13 residues. The germline V gene encodes CDR1 LNHDA and CDR2 SQIVND (reference sequence). V was pared by 1 base and J by 7 bases, with 7 bases between. CDR3 protein: CASSIGPYGELFF. The CDR3 DNA sequence: TGTGCCAGTAGTATAGGACCCTACGGGGAGCTGTTTTTT. Full variable domain (remainder filled in from reference TRBV19 and TRBJ2-2): DGGITQSPKYLFRKEGQNVTLSCEQNLNHDAMYWYRQDPGQGLRLIYYSQIVNDFQKGDIAEGYSVSREKKESFPLTVTSAQKNPTAFYLCASSIGPYGELFFGEGSRLTVL.

The chain joins TRBV15 to TRBJ2-7; the D is unclear. Germline loops: CDR1 LNHNV, CDR2 YYDKDF (reference sequence). This CDR3 has 14 residues. V was shortened by 1 base and J by 2 bases, with 9 bases between the two germline ends. CDR3 loop: CATSRAAATYEQYF. The CDR3 bases are TGTGCCACCAGCAGAGCGGCTGCCACCTACGAGCAGTACTTC.

The chain carries TRBV30 and TRBJ1-1; D perhaps matches TRBD1 (6 bases). CDR1 is GTSNPN and CDR2 is SVGIG in the germline V gene (reference sequence). This CDR3 spans 13 amino acids. Trimming stripped 0 bases from V and 10 bases from J, with 15 bases between. The CDR3 DNA sequence: TGTGCCTGGAGTGTACAAGGGGGAGATCGAGCTTTCTTT. Amino acid sequence: CAWSVQGGDRAFF.

In its sample, this clone was seen a few times. The DNA for the CDR3 is TGTGCCAGTAGTAGGGACAGGTTAACTGGCTACACCTTC. Protein sequence: CASSRDRLTGYTF. V is TRBV19 and J is TRBJ1-2, with 8 bases identical to TRBD1. The germline gives CDR1 LNHDA, CDR2 SQIVND (reference sequence). V gave up 4 bases and J gave up 7 bases; unmatched junction bases: 5. The length of the CDR3 is 13 residues.

V gene TRBV27 combines with J gene TRBJ1-5; tentatively, D is TRBD1 (6 bases). The CDR3 loop spans 14 amino acids. Per germline, CDR1 MNHEY and CDR2 SMNVEV (reference sequence). Trimming shortened V by 3 bases and J by 5 bases, and 11 bases separated the two germline ends. The CDR3 here is CASSFRGSYQPQHF. In DNA, the CDR3 is TGTGCCAGCAGTTTTAGGGGGAGTTATCAGCCCCAGCATTTT.

Concerning this clone: The sample contains more than one DNA sequence encoding this CDR3. The gene calls are TRBV30 and TRBJ2-3; D is uncertain. Germline CDR1 and CDR2: GTSNPN and SVGIG (reference sequence). With 3 bases removed from V and 5 bases from J, the gap between germline ends came to 6 bases. The CDR3 has 11 residues. CDR3 DNA: TGTGCCTGGAGCCGAGAAGATACGCAGTATTTT. Protein product: CAWSREDTQYF.

This chain links TRBV28 with TRBJ1-6; the D is unclear. Germline V gene data show CDR1 as MDHEN and CDR2 as SYDVKM. The CDR3 length is 14 residues. Between the trimmed V and J ends, which lost 5 bases and 12 bases, there was a span of 17 bases. The CDR3 loop is CASSPPDQRGPLHF. The CDR3 DNA reads as TGTGCCAGCAGTCCACCGGACCAGCGGGGACCCCTCCACTTT.

This clone was seen a single time. The sample holds other DNA sequences that translate to the same CDR3. In DNA, the CDR3 is TGTGCCAGCAGTCGAGGGAACAATGAGCAGTTCTTC. Its translation: CASSRGNNEQFF. The chain is built from TRBV6-5 and TRBJ2-1, with D maybe TRBD2 (5 bases). V lost 5 bases to trimming and J lost 5 bases, with 7 bases between them. Germline-derived CDR1 and CDR2 are MNHEY and SVGAGI. The CDR3 has 12 amino acids.

The V and J genes are TRBV19 and TRBJ1-6; 9 nucleotides align to TRBD1. Germline V gene sequence: CDR1 LNHDA, CDR2 SQIVND (reference sequence). After removal of 3 bases from V and 7 bases from J, the junction contained 4 bases not matched to a gene. This CDR3 spans 15 amino acids. DNA of the CDR3: TGTGCCAGTAGTATTGGGACAGGGATGAATTCACCCCTCCACTTT. This encodes CASSIGTGMNSPLHF.

This clone was observed a few times. The chain recombines TRBV20-1 with TRBJ1-1; D is unresolved. Trimming cost V 3 bases and J 8 bases, with 7 bases left between them. Germline CDR1 reads DFQATT; CDR2 reads SNEGSKA (reference sequence). The CDR3 consists of 10 residues. The DNA for the CDR3 is TGCAGTGCTAGGTCTGAAGAAGCTTTCTTT. As protein: CSARSEEAFF.

This rearrangement joins TRBV30 to TRBJ2-2, with D possibly matching TRBD2 (6 bases). Germline CDR1 GTSNPN, CDR2 SVGIG (reference sequence). The CDR3 totals 12 residues. V lost 5 bases and J lost 7, with 11 bases in between. The CDR3 DNA sequence: TGTGCCTGGGGGCGGGGCTTCGGGGAGCTGTTTTTT. Amino acids: CAWGRGFGELFF.

CDR3 DNA: TGTGCCAGCAGCCAGCGGGGGTACGAGTACTTC. It specifies CASSQRGYEYF. The chain combines TRBV6-4 with TRBJ2-4, with TRBD2 matching over 8 bases. Germline V gene data show CDR1 as MRHNA and CDR2 as SNTAGT. CDR3 length: 11 residues. V lost 6 bases, J lost 14 bases, and 6 bases stayed unmatched.

The chain has TRBV2 and TRBJ2-1; D uncertain. V lost 5 bases and J lost 0, with 11 bases in between. The CDR3 sequence is 15 residues long. The germline V gene has CDR1 SNHLY and CDR2 FYNNEI. CDR3 loop: CASSIDVSSYNEQFF. The CDR3 DNA is TGTGCCAGCAGTATTGACGTTAGCTCCTACAATGAGCAGTTCTTC.

Comments on this clone: Other DNA sequences of this sample code for an identical CDR3. The chain uses TRBV9 and TRBJ2-7, with a tentative D call TRBD1 (5 bases). The CDR3 is 13 amino acids. V lost 0 bases and J lost 9, with 13 bases in between. CDR1 is SGDLS, CDR2 YYNGEE, per germline. CDR3 region: CASSVDQQGVQYF. In DNA form, the CDR3 reads TGTGCCAGCAGCGTAGATCAGCAGGGCGTGCAGTACTTC.

CDR3 nucleotides: TGTGCCTGGAGTGTTCTGGACGCATCTGTGCAGTTCTTC. Amino acid sequence: CAWSVLDASVQFF. This chain uses TRBV30 with TRBJ2-1; D call uncertain. There are 13 residues in the CDR3. Germline-derived CDR1 and CDR2 are GTSNPN and SVGIG (reference sequence). Between the trimmed V and J ends, which lost 0 bases and 12 bases, there was a span of 15 bases.

The V gene is TRBV2, the J gene TRBJ2-7, with D possibly being TRBD1 (7 bases). Germline V gene lookup returns CDR1 SNHLY and CDR2 FYNNEI. Trimming pared 6 bases from V and 5 bases from J, leaving 11 bases between. This CDR3 is 12 amino acids long. The CDR3 loop reads CASRQGGNEQYF. The CDR3 DNA is TGTGCCAGCAGGCAGGGGGGAAACGAGCAGTACTTC.

In its sample, this clone was seen once. The CDR3 coding sequence is TGTGCCAGCAGTGATCGAGGAGGCAGCTCCTACGAGCAGTACTTC. Translated, it gives CASSDRGGSSYEQYF. The V gene is TRBV6-1, the J gene TRBJ2-7, with D possibly TRBD2 on 5 matching bases. Deletions cut 3 bases from V and 0 bases from J, with 12 bases between. Germline V gene sequence: CDR1 MNHNS, CDR2 SASEGT. The CDR3 loop spans 15 amino acids.

The chain links TRBV6-5 to TRBJ1-1, with a possible D match to TRBD1 (6 bases). CDR1 is MNHEY, CDR2 SVGAGI, per germline. This CDR3 has 15 amino acids. V shed 0 bases and J shed 1 base, with 9 bases lying between them. The DNA of the CDR3 is TGTGCCAGCAGTTACTCGTTGACAGGGAACACTGAAGCTTTCTTT. Protein sequence: CASSYSLTGNTEAFF.

The V gene is TRBV25-1, the J gene TRBJ2-1; maybe TRBD1 (7 bases). This CDR3 has 16 amino acids. Germline CDR1 MGHDK, CDR2 SYGVNS. V shed 3 bases and J shed 1 base, with 13 bases lying between them. Here the CDR3 reads CASSDGQGGSYNEQFF. The CDR3 region has the DNA TGTGCCAGCAGTGACGGGCAGGGGGGTTCCTACAATGAGCAGTTCTTC. The whole variable domain, filled in from reference TRBV25-1 and TRBJ2-1, reads EADIYQTPRYLVIGTGKKITLECSQTMGHDKMYWYQQDPGMELHLIHYSYGVNSTEKGDLSSESTVSRIRTEHFPLTLESARPSHTSQYLCASSDGQGGSYNEQFFGPGTRLTVL.

The sample holds one count of this clone. Other nucleotide sequences from this sample produce the same CDR3. The chain combines TRBV6-6 with TRBJ2-5; D unclear. The V and J ends lost 0 bases and 4 bases respectively, with 3 bases between them. This CDR3 is 12 amino acids long. Germline V lookup: CDR1 MNHNY, CDR2 SVGAGI (reference sequence). CDR3 sequence reads: CASSYSRETQYF. The DNA for the CDR3 is TGTGCCAGCAGTTACTCCCGAGAGACCCAGTACTTC.

This clone was observed a few times. The gene calls are TRBV5-1 and TRBJ2-5; 9 positions match TRBD1. The germline gives CDR1 SGHRS, CDR2 YFSETQ. With V trimmed by 4 bases and J by 4 bases, 11 bases remained unmatched. CDR3 size: 16 residues. The CDR3 spells CASSAPTGGLGETQYF. The CDR3 nucleotides read TGCGCCAGCAGCGCGCCTACAGGGGGCCTTGGAGAGACCCAGTACTTC.